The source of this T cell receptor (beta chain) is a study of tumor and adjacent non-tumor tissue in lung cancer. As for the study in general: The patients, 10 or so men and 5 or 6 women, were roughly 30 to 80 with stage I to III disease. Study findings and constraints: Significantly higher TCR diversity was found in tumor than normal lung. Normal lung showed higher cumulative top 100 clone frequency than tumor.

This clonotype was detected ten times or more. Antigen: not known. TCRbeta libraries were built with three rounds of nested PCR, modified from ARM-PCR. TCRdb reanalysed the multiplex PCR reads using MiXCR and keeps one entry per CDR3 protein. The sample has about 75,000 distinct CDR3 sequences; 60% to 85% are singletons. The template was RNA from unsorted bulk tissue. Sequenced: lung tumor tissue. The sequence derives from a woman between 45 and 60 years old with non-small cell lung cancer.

CDR3 DNA: TGTGCCTGGAGTGTATCACAGGGAGGCTACGAGCAGTACTTC. Translating it yields CAWSVSQGGYEQYF. V gene TRBV30 combines with J gene TRBJ2-7; either TRBD1 or TRBD2 may supply D (6 bases each). The germline gives CDR1 GTSNPN, CDR2 SVGIG (reference sequence). Trimming took 0 bases from V and 3 from J, leaving 12 bases between them. This CDR3 spans 14 amino acids.